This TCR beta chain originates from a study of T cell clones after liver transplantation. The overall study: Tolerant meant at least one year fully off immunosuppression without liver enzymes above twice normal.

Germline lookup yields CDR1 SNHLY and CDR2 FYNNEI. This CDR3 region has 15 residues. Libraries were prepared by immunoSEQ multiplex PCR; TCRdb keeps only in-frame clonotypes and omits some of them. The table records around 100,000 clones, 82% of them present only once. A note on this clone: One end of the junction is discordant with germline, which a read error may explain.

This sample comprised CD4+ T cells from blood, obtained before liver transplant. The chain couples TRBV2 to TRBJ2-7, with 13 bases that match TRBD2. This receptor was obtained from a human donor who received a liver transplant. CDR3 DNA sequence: TGTGCCAGCAGTCCCCGGACTAGCGGGAGTCCCCCAGCGTCCTTC. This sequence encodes CASSPRTSGSPPASF. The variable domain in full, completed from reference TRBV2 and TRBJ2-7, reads EPEVTQTPSHQVTQMGQEVILRCVPISNHLYFYWYRQILGQKVEFLVSFYNNEISEKSEIFDDQFSVERPDGSNFTLKIRSTKLEDSAMYFCASSPRTSGSPPASFGPGTRLTVT.